This TCR beta chain was documented in a study of metastatic and nonmetastatic thyroid tumors (dated by TCRdb to about 2020). Notes on the research overall: The researchers compared repertoires between peripheral blood samples and tumor or nodule tissue samples from patients with malignant or benign thyroid disease. Beyond this particular receptor, the publication reports: TCR beta diversity was reported as significantly higher in malignant tumors than in benign nodules, in both blood and tumor samples.

Before undergoing thyroid surgery, none of the patients had been given any kind of treatment. The study retrospectively analysed patient clinical samples collected from about 2012 to 2018 using T-cell receptor beta sequencing. In the case of this clone: What this receptor recognizes is not known. The input lacks base qualities; no much larger clone sits a single base away.

The CDR3 goes from the cysteine to the phenylalanine over 16 residues. Only the CDR3 portion is preserved as DNA: 48 bases, with reading frame beginning at the first base. According to the germline V gene, CDR1 reads SGHAT and CDR2 reads FQNNGV. V is clipped by 5 bases and J by 2 bases, and the sequence between their germline boundaries is 16 bases long. Library preparation was by PCR. The sequencer listed for this sample is Illumina HiSeq 4000. High-throughput sequencing was used to profile the TCR beta-chain CDR3 region of every patient. The authors processed their data as follows. CDR3 differences across clinicopathological groups were used to build a classifier for discriminating distant-metastatic papillary thyroid cancer patients. The Shannon index was used to measure repertoire diversity, and the Morisita-Horn index was used to measure how similar tumor and blood repertoires were. TCRdb reprocessing: public reads trimmed at Q25 with fastp, clones called with MiXCR, in-frame beta chains kept. Clone size and V and J calls follow TCRdb, not the original study. Recorded for this sample are around 4,300 clones; around 30% of them occurred a single time. About a sixth of the sample rests with the top ten.

The receptor's source is a male donor with papillary thyroid cancer or a benign thyroid nodule (not recorded which). Some clones in this sample may be carry-over from other donors' samples. Input material: adjacent normal tissue. The sequence links TRBV11-2 to TRBJ2-1; the D match is possibly TRBD1 or TRBD2, with 5 bases aligned in each. This receptor has the CDR3 CASSKEGTLTYNEQFF. The DNA reads TGTGCCAGCAGCAAAGAGGGGACCCTGACCTACAATGAGCAGTTCTTC.